Below, 9 T cell receptor beta chains from the same sample are listed, as sequenced in a study of blood T cell repertoires in COVID-19. Only in-frame clones appear in the TCRdb table, and some are missing; sequencing was by immunoSEQ multiplex PCR. The repertoire consists of under 400,000 clones, with 65% to 90% occurring once and the leading ten covering around 4%. The sequencing input was PBMCs or T cells enriched from blood (not recorded which). These TCRs come from a woman aged 40 to 50 with acute COVID-19.

The chain links TRBV19 to TRBJ2-7, with D perhaps matching TRBD1 (6 bases). V lost 5 bases to trimming and J lost 0 bases, with 14 bases between them. Germline assignment: CDR1 LNHDA and CDR2 SQIVND (reference sequence). The CDR3 is made up of 15 amino acids. This CDR3 is CASSLYRGSSYEQYF. CDR3 in DNA: TGTGCCAGTAGTTTATATAGGGGGAGCTCCTACGAGCAGTACTTC. The variable domain in full, completed from reference TRBV19 and TRBJ2-7, reads DGGITQSPKYLFRKEGQNVTLSCEQNLNHDAMYWYRQDPGQGLRLIYYSQIVNDFQKGDIAEGYSVSREKKESFPLTVTSAQKNPTAFYLCASSLYRGSSYEQYFGPGTRLTVT.

DNA for the CDR3: TGTGCCAGCTCACTTCTCGACAGGGCTAATTCACCCCTCCACTTT. As protein: CASSLLDRANSPLHF. The chain couples TRBV18 to TRBJ1-6, with TRBD1 identical over 7 bases. The CDR3 totals 15 residues. The V segment lost 4 bases and the J segment 6 bases; nucleotides outside the gene matches: 6. Germline CDR1 and CDR2: KGHSH and LQKENI.

This clone was counted a single time. The chain is built from TRBV28 and TRBJ2-1; 9 nucleotides line up with TRBD2. Germline V gene lookup returns CDR1 MDHEN and CDR2 SYDVKM. CDR3 length equals 14 residues. V was clipped by 7 bases and J by 8 bases; unmatched bases: 9. CDR3 in DNA: TGTGCCAGCATTGGGGCGGGAGGGCCATATGAGCAGTTCTTC. Its translation: CASIGAGGPYEQFF.

CDR3 DNA sequence: TGTGCCAGCAGCACAAAAGGGCACAGCGTACTAGCAACTAATGAAAAACTGTTTTTT. As protein: CASSTKGHSVLATNEKLFF. The chain recombines TRBV7-9 with TRBJ1-4; no firm D call. Trimming shortened V by 5 bases and J by 0 bases, and 22 bases separated the two germline ends. CDR3 length: 19 residues. Germline loops: CDR1 SEHNR, CDR2 FQNEAQ (reference sequence). Drawing the rest from reference TRBV7-9 and TRBJ1-4, the complete variable domain is DTGVSQNPRHKITKRGQNVTFRCDPISEHNRLYWYRQTLGQGPEFLTYFQNEAQLEKSRLLSDRFSAERPKGSFSTLEIQRTEQGDSAMYLCASSTKGHSVLATNEKLFFGSGTQLSVL.

V is TRBV5-4 and J is TRBJ2-2; 7 bases align to TRBD1. CDR3 length: 15 residues. V dropped 4 bases and J dropped 2; count of bases not matched to a gene: 5. Per the germline V gene, CDR1 is SGHNT and CDR2 is YYREEE (reference sequence). In DNA, the CDR3 is TGTGCCAGCAGCACCGACAGGGATAACACCGGGGAGCTGTTTTTT. Residues: CASSTDRDNTGELFF.

A note on this clone: This sample also contains other DNA sequences that code for the same CDR3. The gene calls are TRBV5-1 and TRBJ2-5, with 10 bases that match TRBD2. From germline, CDR1 is SGHRS and CDR2 YFSETQ. The CDR3 extends over 16 amino acids. Germline trimming cut 1 base from V and 3 bases from J; bases unmatched to any gene: 6. The CDR3 is CASSLRGSGGKETQYF. The DNA of the CDR3 is TGCGCCAGCAGCTTGCGTGGTAGCGGGGGGAAAGAGACCCAGTACTTC. The variable domain in full, completed from reference TRBV5-1 and TRBJ2-5, reads KAGVTQTPRYLIKTRGQQVTLSCSPISGHRSVSWYQQTPGQGLQFLFEYFSETQRNKGNFPGRFSGRQFSNSRSEMNVSTLELGDSALYLCASSLRGSGGKETQYFGPGTRLLVL.

The chain uses TRBV7-6 and TRBJ2-2; 15 bases fit TRBD2. Germline V gene data show CDR1 as SGHVS and CDR2 as FNYEAQ. V shed 5 bases and J 1 base; nucleotides not matched to a gene: 11. The CDR3 runs to 20 residues. Here the CDR3 reads CASSLLPGLAGGQNTGELFF. In nucleotides, the CDR3 is TGTGCCAGCAGCCTTTTACCGGGACTAGCGGGAGGACAGAACACCGGGGAGCTGTTTTTT.

The J gene is TRBJ1-2, the V gene TRBV10-3, with D tentatively TRBD1 (6 bases). Trimming shortened V by 5 bases and J by 0 bases, and 13 bases separated the two germline ends. Germline CDR1 reads ENHRY; CDR2 reads SYGVKD. The CDR3 runs 15 residues. CDR3 DNA sequence: TGTGCCATCAGTCGTGGCCGGGACACTAACTATGGCTACACCTTC. It specifies CAISRGRDTNYGYTF.

The chain recombines TRBV20-1 with TRBJ1-6; the D is unclear. The V gene's germline CDR1 is DFQATT and CDR2 SNEGSKA (reference sequence). The CDR3 spans 11 residues. V was shortened by 0 bases and J by 14 bases, with 8 bases between the two germline ends. CDR3 amino acids: CSAREQMSLHF. Here the CDR3 DNA reads TGCAGTGCTAGAGAACAAATGTCCCTCCACTTT.